Listed below are T cell receptor beta chains from one sample, sequenced in a study of blood T cell repertoires in COVID-19. Assay used: immunoSEQ multiplex PCR; TCRdb lists only in-frame clones, some missing. The sample yields over 70,000 clones, 75% to 80% seen once. The material sequenced was peripheral blood. The receptors shown here come from a man aged 70-80 years with COVID-19, enrolled during active disease. The CDR3 runs from the conserved cysteine through the conserved F or W. D genes are given only for firm matches. A clone size is listed for some rows: how often the clone was seen (once, few, many), or a class if it is expanded.

V gene: TRBV25-1; clone size: once; D gene: TRBD1; J gene: TRBJ1-1; CDR3 protein: CASSGTGTVNTEAFF; CDR3 DNA: TGTGCCAGCAGTGGGACCGGGACAGTAAACACTGAAGCTTTCTTT
V gene: TRBV5-6; clone size: .; D gene: .; J gene: TRBJ2-3; CDR3 protein: CASSLPPSTQYF; CDR3 DNA: TGTGCCAGCAGCTTGCCCCCTAGTACGCAGTATTTT
V gene: TRBV4-3; clone size: once; D gene: TRBD1; J gene: TRBJ1-1; CDR3 protein: CASSQGRGTGGGSEAFF; CDR3 DNA: TGCGCCAGCAGCCAAGGTCGTGGGACAGGGGGGGGTTCTGAAGCTTTCTTT
V gene: TRBV28; clone size: .; D gene: TRBD2; J gene: TRBJ2-1; CDR3 protein: CASSPTSGNWDEQFF; CDR3 DNA: TGTGCCAGCAGCCCGACTAGCGGGAACTGGGATGAGCAGTTCTTC
V gene: TRBV5-4; clone size: .; D gene: .; J gene: TRBJ1-3; CDR3 protein: CASSLAVTGPGNTIYF; CDR3 DNA: TGTGCCAGCAGCTTGGCCGTTACAGGGCCCGGAAACACCATATATTTT
V gene: TRBV6-5; clone size: .; D gene: TRBD1; J gene: TRBJ1-2; CDR3 protein: CASTRTGLANYGYTF; CDR3 DNA: TGTGCCAGCACCCGGACAGGGTTAGCTAACTATGGCTACACCTTC
V gene: TRBV5-4; clone size: .; D gene: TRBD2; J gene: TRBJ2-5; CDR3 protein: CASSIAGAGETQYF; CDR3 DNA: TGTGCCAGCAGCATAGCGGGAGCGGGGGAGACCCAGTACTTC
V gene: TRBV5-1; clone size: .; D gene: TRBD2; J gene: TRBJ2-7; CDR3 protein: CASSLGGLAGDYEQYF; CDR3 DNA: TGCGCCAGCAGCTTGGGAGGACTAGCGGGGGACTACGAGCAGTACTTC
V gene: TRBV7-9; clone size: .; D gene: TRBD2; J gene: TRBJ2-3; CDR3 protein: CASSPRVAGGGTQYF; CDR3 DNA: TGTGCCAGCAGCCCCCGAGTCGCGGGGGGGGGAACGCAGTATTTT
V gene: TRBV9; clone size: .; D gene: TRBD2; J gene: TRBJ2-3; CDR3 protein: CASSVGASGFSTDTQYF; CDR3 DNA: TGTGCCAGCAGCGTAGGGGCTAGCGGATTCAGCACAGATACGCAGTATTTT
V gene: TRBV20-1; clone size: .; D gene: .; J gene: TRBJ1-6; CDR3 protein: CSASSLRGLYNSPLHF; CDR3 DNA: TGCAGTGCTAGTAGTCTCAGGGGCCTCTATAATTCACCCCTCCACTTT
V gene: TRBV5-6; clone size: .; D gene: .; J gene: TRBJ1-3; CDR3 protein: CASSQTGSGNTIYF; CDR3 DNA: TGTGCCAGCAGCCAGACAGGCTCTGGAAACACCATATATTTT
V gene: TRBV5-4; clone size: .; D gene: TRBD2; J gene: TRBJ2-7; CDR3 protein: CASSSLAGVRYEQYF; CDR3 DNA: TGTGCCAGCAGCTCACTAGCGGGAGTGAGGTACGAGCAGTACTTC
V gene: TRBV10-3; clone size: .; D gene: TRBD1; J gene: TRBJ1-2; CDR3 protein: CAISDKARDRGYGYTF; CDR3 DNA: TGTGCCATCAGTGACAAAGCGAGGGACAGGGGGTATGGCTACACCTTC
V gene: TRBV28; clone size: .; D gene: TRBD1; J gene: TRBJ1-2; CDR3 protein: CASSRGQGNYGYTF; CDR3 DNA: TGTGCCAGCAGCCGGGGACAGGGTAACTATGGCTACACCTTC
V gene: TRBV7-2; clone size: .; D gene: .; J gene: TRBJ2-1; CDR3 protein: CASSPLSSHSYNEQFF; CDR3 DNA: TGTGCCAGCAGCCCCTTGTCGAGCCACTCCTACAATGAGCAGTTCTTC
V gene: TRBV19; clone size: .; D gene: TRBD1; J gene: TRBJ2-3; CDR3 protein: CASSVDRGYDTQYF; CDR3 DNA: TGTGCCAGTAGTGTGGACAGGGGGTACGATACGCAGTATTTT
V gene: TRBV19; clone size: .; D gene: TRBD2; J gene: TRBJ2-1; CDR3 protein: CASSIRAGGGHENEQFF; CDR3 DNA: TGTGCCAGTAGTATAAGAGCGGGAGGGGGACATGAGAATGAGCAGTTCTTC
V gene: TRBV7-2; clone size: .; D gene: .; J gene: TRBJ1-2; CDR3 protein: CASSPQSGNAYGYTF; CDR3 DNA: TGTGCCAGCAGCCCGCAGTCGGGGAATGCCTATGGCTACACCTTC
V gene: TRBV18; clone size: .; D gene: .; J gene: TRBJ1-6; CDR3 protein: CASSPTDSHNSPLHF; CDR3 DNA: TGTGCCAGCTCACCAACGGACAGTCATAATTCACCCCTCCACTTT
V gene: TRBV6-4; clone size: few; D gene: TRBD2; J gene: TRBJ2-1; CDR3 protein: CASSPGLAGGGEQFF; CDR3 DNA: TGTGCCAGCAGTCCCGGACTAGCGGGAGGGGGTGAGCAGTTCTTC
V gene: TRBV10-3; clone size: .; D gene: TRBD2; J gene: TRBJ2-7; CDR3 protein: CAISGGGSYEQYF; CDR3 DNA: TGTGCCATCAGTGGGGGGGGTTCCTACGAGCAGTACTTC
V gene: TRBV7-9; clone size: .; D gene: .; J gene: TRBJ1-3; CDR3 protein: CASDKDISGNTIYF; CDR3 DNA: TGTGCCAGCGATAAGGACATCTCTGGAAACACCATATATTTT
V gene: TRBV5-4; clone size: .; D gene: .; J gene: TRBJ2-5; CDR3 protein: CASSFQGLAVETQYF; CDR3 DNA: TGTGCCAGCAGCTTTCAGGGGCTGGCAGTGGAGACCCAGTACTTC
V gene: TRBV11-3; clone size: .; D gene: .; J gene: TRBJ1-1; CDR3 protein: CASSFGGTEAFF; CDR3 DNA: TGTGCCAGCAGCTTCGGAGGCACTGAAGCTTTCTTT
V gene: TRBV12-3/TRBV12-4; clone size: .; D gene: .; J gene: TRBJ2-1; CDR3 protein: CASSLQGLNEQFF; CDR3 DNA: TGTGCCAGCAGTTTACAGGGCCTCAATGAGCAGTTCTTC
V gene: TRBV7-8; clone size: .; D gene: .; J gene: TRBJ2-7; CDR3 protein: CASSNRQASYEQYF; CDR3 DNA: TGTGCCAGCAGCAACCGACAGGCCTCCTACGAGCAGTACTTC
V gene: TRBV28; clone size: .; D gene: .; J gene: TRBJ2-2; CDR3 protein: CASSDFNGHTGELFF; CDR3 DNA: TGTGCCAGCTCGGACTTCAATGGGCACACCGGGGAGCTGTTTTTT
V gene: TRBV28; clone size: .; D gene: TRBD1; J gene: TRBJ2-7; CDR3 protein: CASRRTGYEQYF; CDR3 DNA: TGTGCCAGCAGAAGGACAGGGTATGAGCAGTACTTC
V gene: TRBV4-3; clone size: .; D gene: .; J gene: TRBJ2-5; CDR3 protein: CASSQVVGGKETQYF; CDR3 DNA: TGCGCCAGCAGCCAAGTCGTGGGGGGTAAAGAGACCCAGTACTTC
V gene: TRBV15; clone size: .; D gene: TRBD1; J gene: TRBJ1-6; CDR3 protein: CATRTGENSPLHF; CDR3 DNA: TGTGCCACCCGGACAGGGGAAAATTCACCCCTCCACTTT
V gene: TRBV7-7; clone size: .; D gene: TRBD2; J gene: TRBJ2-1; CDR3 protein: CASSLALAGTNEQFF; CDR3 DNA: TGTGCTAGCAGCTTAGCCCTAGCGGGAACAAATGAGCAGTTCTTC
V gene: TRBV6-5; clone size: few; D gene: .; J gene: TRBJ1-2; CDR3 protein: CASSPAGGNYGYTF; CDR3 DNA: TGTGCCAGCAGCCCCGCAGGAGGTAACTATGGCTACACCTTC
V gene: TRBV3-1/TRBV3-2; clone size: .; D gene: .; J gene: TRBJ1-3; CDR3 protein: CASSPGGARAGNTIYF; CDR3 DNA: TGTGCCAGCAGCCCGGGTGGAGCGCGAGCTGGAAACACCATATATTTT
V gene: TRBV7-2; clone size: .; D gene: .; J gene: TRBJ1-4; CDR3 protein: CASSPAGARIEKLFF; CDR3 DNA: TGTGCCAGCAGCCCAGCCGGAGCAAGGATTGAAAAACTGTTTTTT
V gene: TRBV30; clone size: .; D gene: TRBD1; J gene: TRBJ1-5; CDR3 protein: CAWSRQGWRNQPQHF; CDR3 DNA: TGTGCCTGGAGTCGACAGGGCTGGCGCAATCAGCCCCAGCATTTT
V gene: TRBV6-6; clone size: .; D gene: TRBD1; J gene: TRBJ1-5; CDR3 protein: CASSPGQGWSNQPQHF; CDR3 DNA: TGTGCCAGCAGCCCCGGACAGGGTTGGAGCAATCAGCCCCAGCATTTT